The 19 T cell receptor beta chains listed next were all sequenced from one sample in a study of blood T cell repertoires in COVID-19. Libraries were prepared by immunoSEQ multiplex PCR; TCRdb keeps only in-frame clonotypes and omits some of them. This table holds approximately 350,000 clones, 89% found once. The sequenced sample consisted of peripheral blood. The source is a middle-aged man with acute or convalescent COVID-19.

This clone appeared a single time. This chain links TRBV7-8 with TRBJ1-2; a possible D gene is TRBD1 (5 bases). With 5 bases removed from V and 2 bases from J, the gap between germline ends came to 15 bases. The V gene's germline CDR1 is SGHVS and CDR2 FQNEAQ. The CDR3 totals 15 residues. This CDR3 reads CASSQTPRQNYGYTF. CDR3 DNA sequence: TGTGCCAGCAGCCAAACTCCCCGACAGAACTATGGCTACACCTTC.

This clone was seen just once. J is TRBJ1-6 and V is TRBV18; maybe TRBD1 (6 bases). The CDR3 is 14 residues long. CDR1 and CDR2 (germline): KGHSH, LQKENI. V was cut by 4 bases and J by 9 bases, with 13 bases left in between. CDR3 in amino acids: CASSQDRNGSPLHF. The CDR3 DNA reads as TGTGCCAGCTCACAAGACAGGAATGGTTCACCCCTCCACTTT.

CDR3 coding DNA: TGTGCCAGCAGCCAAGGAATACCCGGGACAGGGGAACTTAATGAAAAACTGTTTTTT. Its translation: CASSQGIPGTGELNEKLFF. V is TRBV3-1 (or the pseudogene TRBV3-2) and J is TRBJ1-4; 10 nucleotides match TRBD1. CDR1 is LGHDT, CDR2 YNNKEL, per germline (reference sequence). The CDR3 is made up of 19 amino acids. V gave up 1 base and J gave up 4 bases; unmatched junction bases: 12.

The V gene is TRBV15, the J gene TRBJ1-2, with TRBD1 as a possible D gene (6 bases). There are 14 residues in the CDR3. Trimming shortened V by 0 bases and J by 5 bases, and 10 bases separated the two germline ends. The germline gives CDR1 LNHNV, CDR2 YYDKDF (reference sequence). CDR3 bases: TGTGCCACCAGCAGAGACCCCAGGGGATATGGCTACACCTTC. Protein: CATSRDPRGYGYTF.

The CDR3 DNA sequence: TGCGCCAGCAGCTTGGTAGGGGTTTATTCCGACTACCAAGAGACCCAGTACTTC. Its protein is CASSLVGVYSDYQETQYF. The chain couples TRBV5-1 to TRBJ2-5; possible D gene TRBD1, 5 bases. The length of the CDR3 is 18 residues. From germline, CDR1 is SGHRS and CDR2 YFSETQ. Trimming took 0 bases from V and 0 from J, leaving 18 bases between them. Filled out from reference TRBV5-1 and TRBJ2-5, the complete variable domain reads KAGVTQTPRYLIKTRGQQVTLSCSPISGHRSVSWYQQTPGQGLQFLFEYFSETQRNKGNFPGRFSGRQFSNSRSEMNVSTLELGDSALYLCASSLVGVYSDYQETQYFGPGTRLLVL.

The V call is TRBV4-1, the J call TRBJ2-7, with 10 positions matching TRBD2. The CDR3 has 14 amino acids. Trimming at V came to 3 bases and at J to 4 bases, leaving 3 bases not matched to a gene. Germline-derived CDR1 and CDR2 are MGHRA and YSYEKL. The CDR3 DNA follows: TGCGCCAGCAGCCATCTAGCGGGGGCGTACGAGCAGTACTTC. This codes for CASSHLAGAYEQYF.

The chain has TRBV5-5 and TRBJ2-3, with 11 bases that match TRBD2. This CDR3 is built from 16 residues. With 4 bases clipped from V and 5 bases from J, the junction kept 9 bases outside the gene matches. Germline values: CDR1 SGHKS, CDR2 YYEKEE (reference sequence). For the CDR3, the DNA is TGTGCCAGCAGCCTATTGACTAGCGGGATCAAAGATACGCAGTATTTT. It specifies CASSLLTSGIKDTQYF.

V and J are TRBV7-3 and TRBJ2-2; D is possibly TRBD1 (5 bases). Deletions cut 5 bases from V and 0 bases from J, with 13 bases between. The CDR3 totals 16 residues. Germline CDR1 is SGHTA and CDR2 is FQGTGA. The CDR3 is CASSVRPQANTGELFF. As DNA, the CDR3 is TGTGCCAGCAGCGTTCGGCCACAGGCGAACACCGGGGAGCTGTTTTTT. The full variable domain, rest sourced from reference TRBV7-3 and TRBJ2-2, is GAGVSQTPSNKVTEKGKYVELRCDPISGHTALYWYRQSLGQGPEFLIYFQGTGAADDSGLPNDRFFAVRPEGSVSTLKIQRTERGDSAVYLCASSVRPQANTGELFFGEGSRLTVL.

J is TRBJ1-2 and V is TRBV7-2, with D maybe TRBD1 (5 bases). Trimming left V 5 bases short and J 6 bases short, with 13 bases between. Looked up from germline, CDR1 is SGHTA and CDR2 is FQGNSA. The CDR3 length is 13 residues. The CDR3 protein is CASSQRQLNGYTF. DNA of the CDR3: TGTGCCAGCAGCCAACGACAGCTAAATGGCTACACCTTC.

V is TRBV28 and J is TRBJ1-2; 7 bases agree with TRBD1. The V gene's germline CDR1 is MDHEN and CDR2 SYDVKM. With V trimmed by 3 bases and J by 7 bases, 11 bases remained unmatched. The CDR3 loop spans 15 amino acids. The CDR3: CASSLGFRGAGGYTF. The CDR3 DNA sequence: TGTGCCAGCAGTTTGGGTTTCAGGGGGGCTGGTGGCTACACCTTC.

The chain couples TRBV7-3 to TRBJ2-1, with TRBD2 identical over 9 bases. V trimming: 5 bases; J trimming: 6 bases; junction bases outside the gene matches: 5. The germline gives CDR1 SGHTA, CDR2 FQGTGA. This CDR3 has 14 residues. The CDR3 region is CASSPAGGSNEQFF. The CDR3 coding sequence is TGTGCCAGCAGCCCAGCGGGGGGATCCAATGAGCAGTTCTTC.

V usage is TRBV23-1 and J usage is TRBJ1-1; D not resolved. TRBV23-1 is placed among ORFs of uncertain function. The CDR3 totals 16 residues. Trimming removed 4 bases from V and 4 bases from J, with 19 bases in between. The CDR3: CASSLEKTVSRTEAFF. CDR3 nucleotides: TGCGCCAGCAGTCTCGAAAAAACAGTTTCCCGCACTGAAGCTTTCTTT.

This clone was counted only a few times. V is TRBV9 and J is TRBJ1-4; perhaps TRBD1 as D (5 bases). Germline CDR1 is SGDLS and CDR2 is YYNGEE. CDR3 size: 16 residues. Between the trimmed V and J ends, which lost 0 bases and 12 bases, there was a span of 21 bases. The CDR3 sequence is CASSVVEVAGYGELFF. The CDR3 DNA is TGTGCCAGCAGCGTAGTTGAGGTGGCAGGGTATGGAGAACTGTTTTTT.

The chain recombines TRBV6-5 with TRBJ2-2; D is uncertain. From germline, CDR1 is MNHEY and CDR2 SVGAGI. The V gene lost 0 bases and the J gene lost 0 bases, with 8 bases spanning the gap. There are 16 residues in the CDR3. The CDR3 here is CASSYSSRANTGELFF. In nucleotides, the CDR3 is TGTGCCAGCAGTTACTCGTCCCGAGCGAACACCGGGGAGCTGTTTTTT.

The J gene is TRBJ1-1, the V gene TRBV19; 8 bases map to TRBD1. The CDR3 runs 11 residues. Germline lookup yields CDR1 LNHDA and CDR2 SQIVND (reference sequence). With 6 bases clipped from V and 6 bases from J, the junction kept 0 bases outside the gene matches. CDR3 sequence: CASRDRAEAFF. CDR3 in DNA: TGTGCCAGTAGGGACAGGGCTGAAGCTTTCTTT.

The chain combines TRBV28 with TRBJ1-3, with 10 nucleotides matching TRBD1. Germline CDR1 MDHEN, CDR2 SYDVKM. The junction had 5 bases not matched to a gene; V was cut back by 7 bases and J by 2 bases. The CDR3 totals 15 residues. CDR3 region: CASNHGTGAGNTIYF. CDR3 sequence (DNA): TGTGCCAGCAACCACGGGACAGGGGCTGGAAACACCATATATTTT. The variable domain in full, with the rest retrieved from reference TRBV28 and TRBJ1-3, is DVKVTQSSRYLVKRTGEKVFLECVQDMDHENMFWYRQDPGLGLRLIYFSYDVKMKEKGDIPEGYSVSREKKERFSLILESASTNQTSMYLCASNHGTGAGNTIYFGEGSWLTVV.

The rearrangement links TRBV5-8 to TRBJ2-3; 14 bases align to TRBD2. CDR3 length equals 15 residues. V was pared by 4 bases and J by 4 bases, with 2 bases of the junction left unmatched. Germline V lookup: CDR1 SGHTS, CDR2 YDEGEE. The CDR3 coding sequence is TGTGCCAGCAGCGGACTAGCGGGAGGCCCAGATACGCAGTATTTT. Translated, it gives CASSGLAGGPDTQYF.

The gene calls are TRBV7-8 and TRBJ2-1; D may be TRBD1 (6 bases). CDR1 SGHVS and CDR2 FQNEAQ come from the germline V gene. V was clipped by 4 bases and J by 8 bases, with 18 bases between them. This CDR3 comprises 15 residues. CDR3 in amino acids: CASSSVGASFYEQFF. The CDR3 coding sequence is TGTGCCAGCAGCTCGGTGGGGGCTTCATTCTATGAGCAGTTCTTC.

The chain is built from TRBV6-5 and TRBJ2-5; the match to TRBD1 covers 9 bases. CDR1 is MNHEY, CDR2 SVGAGI, per germline. J was trimmed by 1 base and V by 4 bases; bases with no gene match: 7. The CDR3 sequence is 16 residues long. The CDR3 region has the DNA TGTGCCAGCAGTTTCGGACAGGGGCGTATCCAAGAGACCCAGTACTTC. Its protein is CASSFGQGRIQETQYF.